The next 28 T cell receptor beta chains were all read from a single sample in a study of T cell changes during pregnancy in multiple sclerosis. The table came from immunoSEQ multiplex PCR; TCRdb's copy has only in-frame clones and leaves some out. The table lists 15,000 or so clones, 70% to 90% of them singletons. This sample comprised CD8+ T cells from peripheral blood mononuclear cells, obtained in the first trimester of pregnancy. These receptors originate from a female donor with multiple sclerosis, enrolled in a pregnancy study.

By frequency in the sample, this clone is medium-sized. The chain recombines TRBV28 with TRBJ1-3, with no clear D. V was cut by 3 bases and J by 5 bases, with 20 bases left in between. CDR3 length: 17 amino acids. Germline V gene data show CDR1 as MDHEN and CDR2 as SYDVKM. The chain's CDR3 is CASSFEADAVPRNTIYF. CDR3 nucleotide sequence: TGTGCCAGCAGTTTCGAAGCGGATGCAGTACCGCGAAACACCATATATTTT.

The chain links TRBV11-2 to TRBJ2-7, with TRBD1 matching 10 bases. The CDR3 runs 17 residues. V shed 4 bases, J shed 4 bases, and the junction held 13 bases outside the gene matches. Germline CDR1 SGHAT, CDR2 FQNNGV. For the CDR3, the DNA is TGTGCCAGCAGCTATTCGGTACCGGGACAGGGGTGGTACGAGCAGTACTTC. Translated, it gives CASSYSVPGQGWYEQYF.

The rearrangement uses TRBV19 and TRBJ1-1; possible D gene TRBD1, 6 bases. This CDR3 has 14 residues. Germline CDR1 is LNHDA and CDR2 is SQIVND (reference sequence). V shed 6 bases and J shed 0 bases, with 11 bases lying between them. This CDR3 is CASSYRVVNTEAFF. For the CDR3, the DNA is TGTGCCAGTAGCTACAGGGTAGTGAACACTGAAGCTTTCTTT.

The chain recombines TRBV27 with TRBJ2-5, with TRBD2 matching 8 bases. The germline V gene encodes CDR1 MNHEY and CDR2 SMNVEV (reference sequence). V lost 6 bases, J lost 1 base, and 7 bases stayed unmatched. This CDR3 is 15 amino acids long. The CDR3 DNA is TGTGCCAGCAGCCCCCTGCGGGGGGCCCAAGAGACCCAGTACTTC. This gives the protein CASSPLRGAQETQYF.

The chain combines TRBV19 with TRBJ2-2; D is unresolved. This CDR3 region has 14 residues. CDR1 and CDR2 from the germline V gene are LNHDA and SQIVND (reference sequence). Trimming left V 7 bases short and J 3 bases short, with 12 bases between. CDR3 protein: CASTKTRYTGELFF. The CDR3 region has the DNA TGTGCCAGTACTAAGACACGTTACACCGGGGAGCTGTTTTTT.

The V call is TRBV7-8, the J call TRBJ2-3, with D maybe TRBD2 (6 bases). The CDR3 is 15 amino acids. From germline, CDR1 is SGHVS and CDR2 FQNEAQ. The V and J ends lost 6 bases and 6 bases respectively, with 19 bases between them. CDR3 nucleotide sequence: TGTGCCAGCAGGGCACTGGGGGGTTTTAGGGATACGCAGTATTTT. It translates to CASRALGGFRDTQYF.

The rearrangement links TRBV15 to TRBJ2-1; D unresolved. Trimming cost V 1 base and J 4 bases, with 8 bases left between them. Looked up from germline, CDR1 is LNHNV and CDR2 is YYDKDF (reference sequence). The CDR3 spans 14 residues. CDR3 sequence: CATSRVRLYNEQFF. For the CDR3, the DNA is TGTGCCACCAGCAGAGTTCGACTGTACAATGAGCAGTTCTTC.

V gene TRBV10-1 combines with J gene TRBJ2-1; 8 nucleotides align to TRBD2. CDR3 size: 16 residues. Germline V gene lookup returns CDR1 WNHNN and CDR2 SYGVQD (reference sequence). After removal of 2 bases from V and 2 bases from J, the junction contained 5 bases not matched to a gene. DNA of the CDR3: TGCGCCAGCAGTGAGAGACGCGGGGGGCCCTACAATGAGCAGTTCTTC. Translating it yields CASSERRGGPYNEQFF.

V is TRBV2 and J is TRBJ2-7; no definite D call. Germline loops: CDR1 SNHLY, CDR2 FYNNEI. The CDR3 contains 11 residues. V was trimmed by 5 bases and J by 13 bases, leaving 15 bases between them. CDR3 bases: TGTGCCAGCAGTCCCGACAAGCCAATATACTTC. It translates to CASSPDKPIYF.

The gene calls are TRBV25-1 and TRBJ1-2; possibly TRBD1 for D (6 bases). This CDR3 region has 15 residues. Germline loops: CDR1 MGHDK, CDR2 SYGVNS. The V end lost 6 bases, the J end lost 0 bases, and 14 bases lay between the germline ends. This CDR3 reads CASRDSGIANYGYTF. The CDR3 DNA follows: TGTGCCAGCAGGGACAGCGGAATCGCTAACTATGGCTACACCTTC.

The V gene is TRBV9, the J gene TRBJ2-1; 7 bases are shared with TRBD2. Losses at the gene ends were 0 bases for V and 7 bases for J; bases not matched to a gene: 10. The CDR3 totals 16 residues. Germline loops: CDR1 SGDLS, CDR2 YYNGEE. In DNA form, the CDR3 reads TGTGCCAGCAGCGTAGATGTGGGAGGGAGTAAAAATGAGCAGTTCTTC. Translation: CASSVDVGGSKNEQFF.

The chain employs TRBV2 and TRBJ2-7; D perhaps matches TRBD2 (6 bases). Trimming cost V 1 base and J 0 bases, with 13 bases left between them. The CDR3 extends over 16 amino acids. Germline V gene sequence: CDR1 SNHLY, CDR2 FYNNEI. This CDR3 is CASSEGVGRVSYEQYF. The CDR3 DNA follows: TGTGCCAGCAGTGAAGGAGTCGGGAGAGTCTCCTACGAGCAGTACTTC. Based on the CDR3 plus reference TRBV2 and TRBJ2-7, the full variable domain is EPEVTQTPSHQVTQMGQEVILRCVPISNHLYFYWYRQILGQKVEFLVSFYNNEISEKSEIFDDQFSVERPDGSNFTLKIRSTKLEDSAMYFCASSEGVGRVSYEQYFGPGTRLTVT.

The chain employs TRBV6-5 and TRBJ1-6, with TRBD1 matching over 9 bases. Germline loops: CDR1 MNHEY, CDR2 SVGAGI. V gave up 5 bases and J gave up 9 bases; unmatched junction bases: 5. The CDR3 has 14 residues. The CDR3 DNA follows: TGTGCCAGCAGTGAGGGGACAGGGAGTTCACCCCTCCACTTT. Protein product: CASSEGTGSSPLHF.

In this sample, this clone turned up once. The rearrangement links TRBV27 to TRBJ1-2; 8 positions match TRBD1. CDR3 length equals 14 residues. Germline CDR1 is MNHEY and CDR2 is SMNVEV (reference sequence). The V gene end was trimmed by 5 bases and the J gene end by 5 bases; junction bases not matched to a gene: 7. CDR3 amino acids: CASSPAGTGYGYTF. The CDR3 bases are TGTGCCAGCAGTCCCGCCGGGACAGGATATGGCTACACCTTC.

This chain connects TRBV7-2 to TRBJ2-1, with TRBD2 matching 15 bases. The V gene end was trimmed by 2 bases and the J gene end by 4 bases; junction bases not matched to a gene: 6. The CDR3 contains 18 residues. Germline lookup yields CDR1 SGHTA and CDR2 FQGNSA. The CDR3 sequence is CASSLKGLAGGNYNEQFF. In DNA, the CDR3 is TGTGCCAGCAGCTTAAAGGGACTAGCGGGAGGTAATTACAATGAGCAGTTCTTC.

CDR3 loop: CASSFQGQPQHF. CDR3 coding DNA: TGTGCCAGCAGCTTTCAGGGTCAGCCCCAGCATTTT. The chain links TRBV5-6 to TRBJ1-5; TRBD1 might be the D (5 bases). Trimming stripped 2 bases from V and 6 bases from J, with 6 bases between. CDR1 and CDR2 from the germline V gene are SGHDT and YYEEEE. The CDR3 runs to 12 residues.

V and J are TRBV27 and TRBJ2-3; 8 positions agree with TRBD2. The V and J ends lost 6 bases and 5 bases, in that order; junction bases with no gene match: 10. Germline CDR1 reads MNHEY; CDR2 reads SMNVEV (reference sequence). CDR3 length: 15 amino acids. The CDR3 loop is CASSPVAGGIDTQYF. The CDR3 DNA follows: TGTGCCAGCAGCCCGGTGGCGGGGGGAATAGATACGCAGTATTTT.

The chain combines TRBV5-8 with TRBJ2-7; tentative D call: TRBD1 (6 bases). The CDR3 is 13 residues long. Germline V gene data show CDR1 as SGHTS and CDR2 as YDEGEE. Trimming left V 0 bases short and J 10 bases short, with 14 bases between. Here the CDR3 reads CASSLAIDRPQYF. The CDR3 region has the DNA TGTGCCAGCAGCTTGGCAATAGACAGGCCTCAGTACTTC. The variable domain in full, completed from reference TRBV5-8 and TRBJ2-7, reads EAGVTQSPTHLIKTRGQQATLRCSPISGHTSVYWYQQALGLGLQFLLWYDEGEERNRGNFPPRFSGRQFPNYSSELNVNALELEDSALYLCASSLAIDRPQYFGPGTRLTVT.

The rearrangement joins TRBV7-9 to TRBJ2-1; possibly TRBD2 for D (6 bases). V lost 9 bases and J 0 bases, leaving 12 bases between the germline ends. The germline gives CDR1 SEHNR, CDR2 FQNEAQ (reference sequence). The CDR3 has 14 amino acids. The CDR3 loop reads CASERASSYNEQFF. CDR3 in DNA: TGTGCCAGTGAGCGGGCCAGCTCCTACAATGAGCAGTTCTTC.

The chain carries TRBV15 and TRBJ1-4, with no clear D. The CDR3 is made up of 15 amino acids. Trimming cost V 2 bases and J 8 bases, with 15 bases left between them. The V gene's germline CDR1 is LNHNV and CDR2 YYDKDF (reference sequence). In nucleotides, the CDR3 is TGTGCCACCAGCAGAAAGGGAGTGCTGGCAGAAAAACTGTTTTTT. Translated: CATSRKGVLAEKLFF.

The CDR3 DNA follows: TGTGCCAGCAGCTTAGTAGGACAGGCCTACGAGCAGTACTTC. Amino acid sequence: CASSLVGQAYEQYF. This rearrangement joins TRBV11-1 to TRBJ2-7, with 7 bases that match TRBD1. The germline CDR1 and CDR2 sequences are SGHAT and FQDESV (reference sequence). The J segment lost 2 bases and the V segment lost 1 base, leaving 2 bases of the junction unmatched. The CDR3 sequence is 14 residues long.

V gene TRBV15 combines with J gene TRBJ1-5; D might be TRBD1 (5 bases). V was cut by 0 bases and J by 0 bases, with 6 bases left in between. CDR1 and CDR2 from the germline V gene are LNHNV and YYDKDF (reference sequence). The CDR3 covers 15 residues. CDR3 in amino acids: CATSRDRASNQPQHF. CDR3 sequence (DNA): TGTGCCACCAGCAGAGACAGGGCTAGCAATCAGCCCCAGCATTTT.

The CDR3 sequence is CASSPPTSGASYEQYF. Written as DNA, the CDR3 is TGTGCCAGCAGTCCCCCGACTAGCGGGGCCTCCTACGAGCAGTACTTC. The chain carries TRBV7-9 and TRBJ2-7; 11 bases are a match to TRBD2. The CDR3 covers 16 residues. Trimming removed 6 bases from V and 0 bases from J; junction bases left unmatched: 7. CDR1 is SEHNR and CDR2 is FQNEAQ in the germline V gene (reference sequence). The variable domain in full, completed from reference TRBV7-9 and TRBJ2-7, reads DTGVSQNPRHKITKRGQNVTFRCDPISEHNRLYWYRQTLGQGPEFLTYFQNEAQLEKSRLLSDRFSAERPKGSFSTLEIQRTEQGDSAMYLCASSPPTSGASYEQYFGPGTRLTVT.

This clone has only a few counts. V is TRBV5-1 and J is TRBJ2-3; TRBD1 agrees at 7 bases. Germline CDR1 SGHRS, CDR2 YFSETQ. The V and J ends lost 8 bases and 0 bases, in that order; junction bases with no gene match: 3. The CDR3 is 13 residues long. The CDR3 DNA follows: TGCGCCAGGAAGACAGGGAGCACAGATACGCAGTATTTT. Translated, it gives CARKTGSTDTQYF.

The chain has TRBV2 and TRBJ1-1; D not certain. V was cut by 3 bases and J by 1 base, with 3 bases left in between. Looked up from germline, CDR1 is SNHLY and CDR2 is FYNNEI. The CDR3 covers 12 residues. The CDR3 sequence is CASSDRNTEAFF. CDR3 nucleotide sequence: TGTGCCAGCAGTGATAGGAACACTGAAGCTTTCTTT.

This clone is medium-sized by share. The chain links TRBV27 to TRBJ2-1; 9 bases fit TRBD1. Germline V gene sequence: CDR1 MNHEY, CDR2 SMNVEV (reference sequence). Trimming at V came to 5 bases and at J to 7 bases, leaving 6 bases not matched to a gene. The CDR3 length is 14 residues. CDR3 residues: CASSPRQGGNEQFF. The DNA for the CDR3 is TGTGCCAGCAGTCCCAGACAGGGGGGGAATGAGCAGTTCTTC.

The chain links TRBV27 to TRBJ2-2; D not resolved. Trimming removed 5 bases from V and 2 bases from J, with 6 bases in between. CDR1 and CDR2 (germline): MNHEY, SMNVEV (reference sequence). The CDR3 runs 13 residues. Written as DNA, the CDR3 is TGTGCCAGCAGTCTCTTCAACACCGGGGAGCTGTTTTTT. Protein sequence: CASSLFNTGELFF.

The chain carries TRBV5-5 and TRBJ2-1; 11 nucleotides align to TRBD2. There are 16 residues in the CDR3. V lost 4 bases and J lost 7; bases outside the gene matches: 10. Germline V gene data show CDR1 as SGHKS and CDR2 as YYEKEE (reference sequence). CDR3 DNA sequence: TGTGCCAGCAGCGACCTGACTAGCGGGGAGTCGAATGAGCAGTTCTTC. Protein product: CASSDLTSGESNEQFF. The whole variable domain, filled in from reference TRBV5-5 and TRBJ2-1, reads DAGVTQSPTHLIKTRGQQVTLRCSPISGHKSVSWYQQVLGQGPQFIFQYYEKEERGRGNFPDRFSARQFPNYSSELNVNALLLGDSALYLCASSDLTSGESNEQFFGPGTRLTVL.